The rows below give T cell receptor beta chains drawn from one sample of a study of beta chain features in type 1 diabetes. The protocol was immunoSEQ multiplex PCR, while the TCRdb copy is restricted to in-frame clones and leaves out a portion. Of 900,000 or so clones in the sample, about a sixth were seen once. Sample: naive CD4+ T cells from blood. The receptors come from a woman aged 18-29 years in good health. CDR3s include the opening cysteine and the closing phenylalanine or tryptophan. A D gene is named only where the DNA matches it firmly. Size tells how often a clone was seen (once, few, many) or the class of an expanded clone, and some rows leave it out.

J gene	V gene	D gene	clone size	CDR3 DNA	CDR3 protein
TRBJ2-5	TRBV2	.	.	TGTGCCAGCATGCCCGACCAGGGGACCCAGTACTTC	CASMPDQGTQYF
TRBJ2-1	TRBV10-3	.	.	TGTGCCATCAGTGAACCACCCACCGATGAGCAGTTCTTC	CAISEPPTDEQFF
TRBJ1-2	TRBV5-1	.	.	TGCGCCAGCAGCCAAGGAGGGGGTTATGGCTACACCTTC	CASSQGGGYGYTF
TRBJ2-2	TRBV7-9	.	few	TGTGCCAGCAGCCAACCGCCGGTTCGTACCGGGGAGCTGTTTTTT	CASSQPPVRTGELFF
TRBJ2-4	TRBV5-4	.	few	TGTGCCAGCAGCCAACCGGGACGGGGGAAAAACATTCAGTACTTC	CASSQPGRGKNIQYF
TRBJ1-1	TRBV7-2	TRBD1	few	TGTGCCAGCAGCCCGGGACAGCTGAACACTGAAGCTTTCTTT	CASSPGQLNTEAFF
TRBJ2-7	TRBV5-1	TRBD1	.	TGCGCCAGCAGCTCACAGGGGCCCGGCGAGCAGTACTTC	CASSSQGPGEQYF
TRBJ2-3	TRBV4-3	TRBD2	.	TGCGCCAGCAGCCAAGGAACTAGCGGGAGGGCCGGAGATACGCAGTATTTT	CASSQGTSGRAGDTQYF
TRBJ1-5	TRBV28	.	few	TGTGCCAGCAGTTACAGGGAAAGGAATCAGCCCCAGCATTTT	CASSYRERNQPQHF
TRBJ2-2	TRBV19	.	.	TGTGCCAGTAGTACTCCTGGGACCGGGGAGCTGTTTTTT	CASSTPGTGELFF
TRBJ1-4	TRBV4-3	.	once	TGCGCCAGCAGCCTCGGTACGACAGGCCGGAATGAAAAACTGTTTTTT	CASSLGTTGRNEKLFF
TRBJ2-2	TRBV9	TRBD2	.	TGTGCCAGCAGCGTAGCCGGGAGGCCAAACACCGGGGAGCTGTTTTTT	CASSVAGRPNTGELFF
TRBJ2-1	TRBV9	.	few	TGTGCCAGCAGCTCCCGGGGGGCGGGATGGGATGAGCAGTTCTTC	CASSSRGAGWDEQFF
TRBJ2-3	TRBV19	TRBD2	few	TGTGCCAGTAGCCAGGGACTAGCGGTCACAGATACGCAGTATTTT	CASSQGLAVTDTQYF
TRBJ2-3	TRBV13	.	few	TGTGCCAGCAGCTTGAACACAGATACGCAGTATTTT	CASSLNTDTQYF
TRBJ2-7	TRBV6-5	.	.	TGTGCCAGCGACCCCGCTCCCTACGAGCAGTACTTC	CASDPAPYEQYF
TRBJ2-7	TRBV5-8	.	.	TGTGCCAGCAGTGGAAACTACGAGCAGTACTTC	CASSGNYEQYF
TRBJ1-2	TRBV28	.	few	TGTGCCAGCAGTCGGACGGATGGCTACACCTTC	CASSRTDGYTF
TRBJ2-1	TRBV5-6	.	few	TGTGCCAGCAGCCCTTTACAGGGAAAAGGGTCCTACAATGAGCAGTTCTTC	CASSPLQGKGSYNEQFF
TRBJ2-7	TRBV28	TRBD1	.	TGTGCCAGCAATATAGGGGGCGCGCCGTACGAGCAGTACTTC	CASNIGGAPYEQYF
TRBJ2-7	TRBV15	TRBD2	few	TGTGCCACCAGCAGAGTGTCCGGCGGGAGACACTACGAGCAGTACTTC	CATSRVSGGRHYEQYF
TRBJ2-4	TRBV13	.	many	TGTGCCAGCAGCTTCAGTCTAGCCAAAAACATTCAGTACTTC	CASSFSLAKNIQYF
TRBJ2-2	TRBV13	TRBD2	.	TGTGCCAGCAGCTGCCCGCAGCGGGAACCCTCACTCTGCAACACCGGGGAGCTGTTTTTT	CASSCPQREPSLCNTGELFF
TRBJ2-1	TRBV6-5	TRBD2	few	TGTGCCAGCAGTTGGAAGGCCTCCGGGAGGGCCGGTGAGCAGTTCTTC	CASSWKASGRAGEQFF
TRBJ2-1	TRBV5-1	TRBD2	.	TGCGCCAGCAGCTTGTCCAGCGGGACCCGAAATGAGCAGTTCTTC	CASSLSSGTRNEQFF
TRBJ2-1	TRBV4-3	TRBD2	few	TGCGCCAGCAGCCAAGGACTAGCGGGCGGATACAATGAGCAGTTCTTC	CASSQGLAGGYNEQFF
TRBJ1-2	TRBV28	TRBD1	.	TGTGCCAGCAGCCGACAGGGCTATGGCTACACCTTC	CASSRQGYGYTF
TRBJ2-3	TRBV5-1	TRBD2	.	TGCGCCAGCAGCCACGAGACTAGCGCCGCAGATACGCAGTATTTT	CASSHETSAADTQYF
TRBJ2-7	TRBV18	TRBD2	few	TGTGCCAGCTCACCAGGACTAGGCTACTCCTACGAGCAGTACTTC	CASSPGLGYSYEQYF
TRBJ2-5	TRBV18	.	few	TGTGCCAGCTCACGAGGCCCGGGTTCCCAAGAGACCCAGTACTTC	CASSRGPGSQETQYF
TRBJ2-7	TRBV7-2	.	few	TGTGCCAGCAGCTTAGCCGGGGGGCGCGAGCAGTACTTC	CASSLAGGREQYF
TRBJ2-7	TRBV2	.	.	TGTGCCAGCAGGACGGTAACCTACGATGGGCAGTACTTC	CASRTVTYDGQYF
TRBJ1-5	TRBV7-2	TRBD1	.	TGTGCCAGCAGCTTAGGGGACAGTAGGAATCAGCCCCAGCATTTT	CASSLGDSRNQPQHF
TRBJ1-2	TRBV28	.	.	TGTGCCAGCAGTTTAAACATTGACGGCTACACCTTC	CASSLNIDGYTF
TRBJ2-7	TRBV18	.	.	TGTGCCAGCTCACTCAGGGGGGCCGACTACGAGCAGTACTTC	CASSLRGADYEQYF
TRBJ2-1	TRBV18	.	few	TGTGCCAGCTCACGGATCGTGAGTCGCTCCTACAATGAGCAGTTCTTC	CASSRIVSRSYNEQFF
TRBJ2-1	TRBV7-3	.	few	TGTGCCAGCAGCTTAACCTTGGACAATGAGCAGTTCTTC	CASSLTLDNEQFF
TRBJ2-1	TRBV5-4	.	few	TGTGCCAGCAGTGGTCCGACAGCCGTCTACGGTGAGCAGTTCTTC	CASSGPTAVYGEQFF
TRBJ2-5	TRBV29-1	.	.	TGCAGCGTTGTTGTTGGGATCGGGGAGACCCAGTACTTC	CSVVVGIGETQYF
TRBJ2-7	TRBV18	.	few	TGTGCCAGCTCAGATATGGACGTGGTCGGGCAGTACTTC	CASSDMDVVGQYF
TRBJ2-1	TRBV20-1	.	.	TGCAGTGCTAGTGGGACCACTACTCAGTTCTTC	CSASGTTTQFF
TRBJ2-3	TRBV2	TRBD2	few	TGTGCCAGCAGTGGTAGCGGGGATACGCAGTATTTT	CASSGSGDTQYF
TRBJ1-2	TRBV19	.	.	TGTGCCAGTAGCCGAGGGGGGGAATATGGCTACACCTTC	CASSRGGEYGYTF
TRBJ1-3	TRBV4-3	TRBD1	.	TGCGCCAGCAGCCAAGGGACAGGAGGAAACACCATATATTTT	CASSQGTGGNTIYF
TRBJ1-2	TRBV6-6	TRBD1	.	TGTGCCAGCAGTTACTTGGGACAGGCCGCGTATGGCTACACCTTC	CASSYLGQAAYGYTF
TRBJ2-2	TRBV28	.	.	TGTGCCAGCAGCCCGTGGGGGCTCACCGGGGAGCTGTTTTTT	CASSPWGLTGELFF